A selection of T cell receptor beta chains follows, all from one sample in a study of cytomegalovirus exposure and HLA in healthy donors. TCRdb's copy holds only in-frame clones and misses some; the assay was immunoSEQ multiplex PCR. This table has 150,000 to 200,000 clones, 55% to 75% appearing once. Source material: PBMCs. These TCRs come from a human donor in good health. CDR3s include the opening cysteine and the closing phenylalanine or tryptophan. The D gene is left open where the match is weak. Clone sizes are given selectively: once, few, many, or a class where the clone is expanded.

NA	few	TRBV7-2	TRBJ2-6	18	TGTGCCAGCAGCTTACCGGCGGGGGCCCTCTCTGGGGCCAACGTCCTGACTTTC	CASSLPAGALSGANVLTF
TRBD2	NA	TRBV5-4	TRBJ2-2	16	TGTGCCAGCAGCCCCGGGACTAGCGGTTTTGCCGGGGAGCTGTTTTTT	CASSPGTSGFAGELFF
NA	NA	TRBV7-2	TRBJ1-1	13	TGTGCCAGCAGCCCTAGGAGGAACACTGAAGCTTTCTTT	CASSPRRNTEAFF
TRBD2	NA	TRBV7-9	TRBJ2-1	15	TGTGCCAGCACTCAACGGGGGGGGCCCAACAATGAGCAGTTCTTC	CASTQRGGPNNEQFF
TRBD1	NA	TRBV7-9	TRBJ1-6	16	TGTGCCAGCACAGAGGGGAACAGGGGGGCTACTTCACCCCTCCACTTT	CASTEGNRGATSPLHF
NA	NA	TRBV10-2	TRBJ1-2	12	TGCGCCAGCAGTGAGTCAGGGGTGGGCTACACCTTC	CASSESGVGYTF
NA	NA	TRBV7-3	TRBJ2-5	15	TGTGCCAGCAGCTTATCTGGGGCTGGCCAAGAGACCCAGTACTTC	CASSLSGAGQETQYF
NA	few	TRBV30	TRBJ2-2	11	TGTGCCTGGCTCAGGTACGGGGAGCTGTTTTTT	CAWLRYGELFF
TRBD1	NA	TRBV5-1	TRBJ1-2	16	TGCGCCAGCAGCCCTGAAGTGGGACAGGGGGTAGGAGGCTACACCTTC	CASSPEVGQGVGGYTF
NA	NA	TRBV19	TRBJ1-1	13	TGTGCCAGTAGTCCCCTTGTGAACACTGAAGCTTTCTTT	CASSPLVNTEAFF
NA	NA	TRBV19	TRBJ2-2	10	TGTGCCGCAGGGACCGGGGAGCTGTTTTTT	CAAGTGELFF
NA	NA	TRBV6-1	TRBJ2-2	12	TGTGCCAGCAGTGTACGAGACAGTCAGCTGTTTTTT	CASSVRDSQLFF
TRBD1	NA	TRBV25-1	TRBJ1-2	13	TGTGCCAGCAGTGATCTGACAGGGCTAGGCTACACCTTC	CASSDLTGLGYTF
TRBD1	NA	TRBV7-8	TRBJ1-1	15	TGTGCCAGCTCCACAGGGGGTAACGCGAACACTGAAGCTTTCTTT	CASSTGGNANTEAFF
NA	few	TRBV30	TRBJ1-3	19	TGTGCCTGGAGCCTGGCAGGGTCACTTTTCCAGTCCTCTGGAAACACCATATATTTT	CAWSLAGSLFQSSGNTIYF
NA	NA	TRBV7-9	TRBJ1-5	14	TGTGCCAGCAGCTTAGTGGGGGCTCCTCAGCCCCAGCATTTT	CASSLVGAPQPQHF
NA	NA	TRBV10-3	TRBJ1-3	14	TGTGCCATCAGGGGGGGGAACAGGTCGCACACCATATATTTT	CAIRGGNRSHTIYF
NA	NA	TRBV5-1	TRBJ1-4	14	TGCGCCAGCAGCCTAGCGGCAACTAATGAAAAACTGTTTTTT	CASSLAATNEKLFF
NA	NA	TRBV6-5	TRBJ1-2	16	NA	CASSSSRQGAYYGYTF
NA	NA	TRBV14	TRBJ2-1	12	TGTGCCAGCAGCCAGGACACCATAAAGCAGTTCTTC	CASSQDTIKQFF
NA	NA	TRBV9	TRBJ2-2	18	TGTGCCAGCAGCGTAGCTAGGTCGCGGGTCGCGAACACCGGGGAGCTGTTTTTT	CASSVARSRVANTGELFF
NA	NA	TRBV11-2	TRBJ2-7	14	TGTGCCAGCAGCTTAGATTCTCGGGGAAACGAGCAGTACTTC	CASSLDSRGNEQYF
NA	NA	TRBV5-8	TRBJ2-2	12	TGTGCCAGCAGGAGTGAAGCCGGGGAGCTGTTTTTT	CASRSEAGELFF
NA	NA	TRBV5-1	TRBJ1-1	15	TGCGCCAGCAGCTTGGATTCAGGCCGAAACACTGAAGCTTTCTTT	CASSLDSGRNTEAFF
TRBD1	NA	TRBV15	TRBJ1-6	14	TGTGCCACCAGCAGCGGGACAGGTTACTCACCCCTCCACTTT	CATSSGTGYSPLHF
TRBD1	few	TRBV13	TRBJ1-1	13	TGTGCCAGCAGCTTACAGGGGGGCACTGAAGCTTTCTTT	CASSLQGGTEAFF
NA	NA	TRBV7-8	TRBJ2-7	15	TGTGCCAGCAGCTCGCGCACGGACAGTTCCTACGAGCAGTACTTC	CASSSRTDSSYEQYF
NA	NA	TRBV5-6	TRBJ2-5	12	TGTGCCAGCAGCTTGGTCGGGGGAACCCAGTACTTC	CASSLVGGTQYF
NA	NA	TRBV2	TRBJ1-4	14	TGTGCCAGCACTAGGAAAGGCTGGAATGAAAAACTGTTTTTT	CASTRKGWNEKLFF
NA	few	TRBV5-5	TRBJ2-2	14	TGTGCCAGCAGCTTTCAGGGCCCTACCGGGGAGCTGTTTTTT	CASSFQGPTGELFF
TRBD1	NA	TRBV5-4	TRBJ2-2	16	TGTGCCAGCAGCTCCCGACAGGGCGCGAGCACCGGGGAGCTGTTTTTT	CASSSRQGASTGELFF
TRBD1	once	TRBV2	TRBJ2-6	20	TGTGCCAGCAGTGAAGGGACAGGGGCCTCTCTTCGATCTGGGGCCAACGTCCTGACTTTC	CASSEGTGASLRSGANVLTF
TRBD1	NA	TRBV10-3	TRBJ1-4	15	TGTGCCATCAGTGAGTCGGGACAGGGTAATGAAAAACTGTTTTTT	CAISESGQGNEKLFF
TRBD1	NA	TRBV5-1	TRBJ2-3	12	TGCGCCAGCAGCGCCAGGGGGGATACGCAGTATTTT	CASSARGDTQYF
TRBD2	NA	TRBV7-8	TRBJ2-7	14	TGTGCCAGCAGCGCGCTATCCGGGACTAGCGTCTCGTACTTC	CASSALSGTSVSYF
NA	once	TRBV10-3	TRBJ2-7	13	TGTGCCATCAGTGAAGATGGGAGTCTCGAGCAGTACTTC	CAISEDGSLEQYF
TRBD1	NA	TRBV4-1	TRBJ2-7	15	TGCGCCAGCAGCCAAGATAGGGGGCTTGCCTACGAGCAGTACTTC	CASSQDRGLAYEQYF
NA	once	TRBV30	TRBJ2-1	16	TGTGCCTGGATTCCCACCCTAGCCCACTCCTACAATGAGCAGTTCTTC	CAWIPTLAHSYNEQFF
TRBD2	once	TRBV4-1	TRBJ2-7	15	TGCGCCAGCAGCCTCCAAGCGGGACGGAACTACGAGCAGTACTTC	CASSLQAGRNYEQYF
TRBD1	NA	TRBV9	TRBJ2-1	16	TGTGCCAGCAGCGCCACAACAGGGGCCCTACTCAATGAGCAGTTCTTC	CASSATTGALLNEQFF